This T cell receptor (beta chain) is from a study of T cells in Graves' hyperthyroidism and ophthalmopathy. Study-level points and caveats: A model of 13 V-J features distinguished ophthalmopathy from stable hyperthyroidism.

Researchers took RNA transcripts and amplified the TCR beta CDR3 regions from them. The primer set for the first-round RT-PCR of the TCR CDR3 was HTBI. TCRdb re-called the multiplex PCR reads through MiXCR, storing one row per CDR3 protein. The table has around 350,000 distinct CDR3 sequences, over 15% seen once; the top ten hold about 4%. This clonotype has more than one count but fewer than ten. Antigen unknown. A much larger clonotype is one base distant, so this may be a read error. No conserved phenylalanine or tryptophan ends this CDR3, so it is likely a read error. The CDR3 covers 16 residues. The V gene lost 4 bases and the J gene lost 3 bases, with 16 bases spanning the gap. The germline gives CDR1 MNHGY, CDR2 SVAAGI.

The sample comprised blood. This chain joins TRBV6-9 and TRBJ1-5; D might be TRBD1 (6 bases). This receptor was identified in a woman aged 18-30 years with Graves' hyperthyroidism. The CDR3 nucleotides read TGTGCCAGCAGTTTCATGGGGACACTGATCAATCAGCCCCAGCATTTG. It translates to CASSFMGTLINQPQHL.